Listed below are T cell receptor beta chains from one sample, sequenced in a study of blood T cell repertoires in COVID-19. The repertoire was sequenced with immunoSEQ multiplex PCR; TCRdb's copy has only in-frame clones and lacks some. The sample consists of 200,000 or so clones, roughly 79% of them appearing once. Sequencing was carried out using peripheral blood. The origin of the receptors is a human donor with acute or convalescent COVID-19. The donor label of this sample is uncertain. Both conserved end residues are part of each CDR3. Each record gives: D gene, clone size, J gene, V gene, CDR3 DNA, CDR3 protein. A D gene is named only where the DNA matches it firmly. Some rows have no size entry. The others give once, few or many, or a class for an expanded clone.

. | . | TRBJ2-7 | TRBV7-2 | TGTGCCAGCAGCTTAAGGGGGGCGGGAGAATGGTACGAGCAGTACTTC | CASSLRGAGEWYEQYF
TRBD1 | . | TRBJ1-2 | TRBV27 | TGTGCCAGCAGTTTAGTCGGACAGGGGGATGGCTACACCTTC | CASSLVGQGDGYTF
TRBD2 | . | TRBJ2-4 | TRBV7-2 | TGTGCCAGCAGCCGTGGGCGGGGAGGGGTTCTGGCCAAAAACATTCAGTACTTC | CASSRGRGGVLAKNIQYF
. | . | TRBJ2-1 | TRBV4-1 | TGCGCCAGCAGCCAAGATCCGGTGGGAGTCGGCTCCTACAATGAGCAGTTCTTC | CASSQDPVGVGSYNEQFF
TRBD2 | once | TRBJ2-3 | TRBV30 | TGTGCCTGGGAGGCTAGCGGGAATAGTGATACGCAGTATTTT | CAWEASGNSDTQYF
. | . | TRBJ1-2 | TRBV27 | TGTGCCAGCAGCATCAGTCCTAACTATGGCTACACCTTC | CASSISPNYGYTF
. | . | TRBJ2-1 | TRBV7-3 | TGTGCCAGCAGCCCGTCCCTACAGGCGGATGAGCAGTTCTTC | CASSPSLQADEQFF
TRBD1 | . | TRBJ2-7 | TRBV2 | TGTGCCAGCAGGGGGACAGAGAGCTCCTACGAGCAGTACTTC | CASRGTESSYEQYF
. | . | TRBJ1-6 | TRBV5-1 | TGCGCCAGCAGCCTCCTAGGCCAGGGAGGTTCACCCCTCCACTTT | CASSLLGQGGSPLHF
. | . | TRBJ1-1 | TRBV3-1/TRBV3-2 | TGTGCCAGCAGCCAAGGCAAAGGTTTGCGGACTGAAGCTTTCTTT | CASSQGKGLRTEAFF
TRBD1 | . | TRBJ1-1 | TRBV4-2 | TGTGCCAGCAGCCCGGGACAGGGAGGGCACACTGAAGCTTTCTTT | CASSPGQGGHTEAFF
. | . | TRBJ2-7 | TRBV6-5 | TGTGCCAGCACCTCACGGCAGCGCTCCTACGAGCAGTACTTC | CASTSRQRSYEQYF
TRBD1 | . | TRBJ2-3 | TRBV12-5 | TGTGCTAGTTCAGGGGACAGGGGGCAGGTTACGCAGTATTTT | CASSGDRGQVTQYF
TRBD2 | . | TRBJ2-1 | TRBV18 | TGTGCCAGCTCACCGGTAGCGGGAGTAGCCAATGAGCAGTTCTTC | CASSPVAGVANEQFF
TRBD2 | . | TRBJ2-3 | TRBV3-1/TRBV3-2 | TGTGCCAGCAGCCAAGATGGCGGGAGAGCAGATACGCAGTATTTT | CASSQDGGRADTQYF
. | few | TRBJ2-2 | TRBV21-1 | TGTGCCAGCAGCCAGGGGAACACCGGGGAGCTGTTTTTT | CASSQGNTGELFF
. | . | TRBJ2-7 | TRBV5-1 | TGCGCCAGCAGCCTAACTCTTCGGAGGCGGACCTCCTACGAGCAGTACTTC | CASSLTLRRRTSYEQYF
. | few | TRBJ1-5 | TRBV6-4 | TGTGCCAGCAGTGACCCCCAGGTAAGTAGGAACAATCAGCCCCAGCATTTT | CASSDPQVSRNNQPQHF
TRBD1 | . | TRBJ2-5 | TRBV6-2/TRBV6-3 | TGTGCCAGCAGCCGACAGGGGACTCCCCGAGAGACCCAGTACTTC | CASSRQGTPRETQYF
. | few | TRBJ2-5 | TRBV5-4 | TGTGCCAGCAGTTCTGGGGCCCAAGAGACCCAGTACTTC | CASSSGAQETQYF
TRBD1 | . | TRBJ1-5 | TRBV30 | TGTGCCCTAGGGGCAGGGGGCGGCTATAGCAATCAGCCCCAGCATTTT | CALGAGGGYSNQPQHF
. | . | TRBJ2-7 | TRBV2 | TGTGCCAGCAGTGCCGGACTAAACTACGAGCAGTACTTC | CASSAGLNYEQYF
TRBD1 | . | TRBJ2-2 | TRBV2 | TGTGCCAGCGGACAGGGACCCGGGGAGCTGTTTTTT | CASGQGPGELFF
. | few | TRBJ2-6 | TRBV21-1 | TGTGCCAGCAGCCCCGCGGAGGGTGGAGGCTCTGGGGCCAACGTCCTGACTTTC | CASSPAEGGGSGANVLTF
TRBD2 | . | TRBJ2-5 | TRBV11-2 | TGTGCCAGCAGCTTAGCGGGAGGCCAGACCCAGTACTTC | CASSLAGGQTQYF
. | . | TRBJ2-7 | TRBV6-1 | TGTGCCAGCAGTGAAGCACCTTTCCAGCGCGAGCAGTACTTC | CASSEAPFQREQYF
TRBD2 | once | TRBJ2-1 | TRBV7-9 | TGTGCCAGCAGCTTGGCTCCCGTCCTAGCGGGGCCTTACAATGAGCAGTTCTTC | CASSLAPVLAGPYNEQFF
. | . | TRBJ1-5 | TRBV19 | TGTGCCAGTAGTATAGACAGGGTTCAGCCCCAGCATTTT | CASSIDRVQPQHF
. | . | TRBJ2-7 | TRBV6-5 | TGTGCCAGCAGTCCACAGGTTCGGCAATACAACGAGCAGTACTTC | CASSPQVRQYNEQYF
TRBD2 | . | TRBJ2-5 | TRBV7-6 | TGTGCCAGCAGCACAGGTGCGGGAGTCGGAGAGACCCAGTACTTC | CASSTGAGVGETQYF
. | . | TRBJ2-2 | TRBV5-1 | TGCGCCAGCAGTGTGGGAGAGGCCACCGGGGAGCTGTTTTTT | CASSVGEATGELFF
TRBD1 | . | TRBJ1-6 | TRBV2 | TGTGCCAGCAGGCGAAACAGGGGCTCTGGCTCACCCCTCCACTTT | CASRRNRGSGSPLHF
TRBD1 | . | TRBJ1-1 | TRBV7-3 | TGTGCCAGCAGCTCCGGTGGACAGGGGGTTGAAGCTTTCTTT | CASSSGGQGVEAFF
. | . | TRBJ2-2 | TRBV6-5 | TGTGCCAGCAGTTCCCCCGGGGGCACCGGGGAGCTGTTTTTT | CASSSPGGTGELFF
TRBD1 | few | TRBJ1-6 | TRBV30 | TGTGCCTGGAGTTCACTCGGACAGGCGATTAATTCACCCCTCCACTTT | CAWSSLGQAINSPLHF
. | . | TRBJ2-5 | TRBV5-4 | TGTGCCAGCAGCCCCGGGACTCTCTCATTGTGGGAGACCCAGTACTTC | CASSPGTLSLWETQYF
. | . | TRBJ2-7 | TRBV7-2 | TGTGCCAGCAGCTTAGCGACGGGCTACGAGCAGTACTTC | CASSLATGYEQYF
. | . | TRBJ1-4 | TRBV28 | TGTGCCAGCAGTCCCCCGGTAGGGGGACTGTTTTTT | CASSPPVGGLFF
TRBD1 | . | TRBJ2-7 | TRBV5-8 | TGTGCCAGCACCGCCGAGGACAGGGAGTCCTACGAGCAGTACTTC | CASTAEDRESYEQYF
. | . | TRBJ1-2 | TRBV29-1 | TGCAGCGTTGAGGTTGCCGCGAATGGCTACACCTTC | CSVEVAANGYTF
. | . | TRBJ2-2 | TRBV27 | TGTGCCAGCAGTTTAGCTGGCAGGGGAGCCGCCGGGGAGCTGTTTTTT | CASSLAGRGAAGELFF
. | once | TRBJ1-2 | TRBV18 | TGTGCCAGCTCACCATTACCCGAGATTAACTATGGCTACACCTTC | CASSPLPEINYGYTF
TRBD2 | once | TRBJ2-3 | TRBV27 | TGTGCCAGCAGCCGCCAATCGCGGGAGGGCCCTCTGGCAGATACGCAGTATTTT | CASSRQSREGPLADTQYF
TRBD1 | . | TRBJ1-5 | TRBV12-3/TRBV12-4 | TGTGCCAGCAGCCCGACAGGGATTCAGCCCCAGCATTTT | CASSPTGIQPQHF
. | . | TRBJ2-2 | TRBV28 | TGTGCCAGCAGGAGGACAGACACCGGGGAGCTGTTTTTT | CASRRTDTGELFF
TRBD1 | . | TRBJ2-3 | TRBV11-2 | TGTGCCAGCAGCCCCGTAGGGGGCCAGACAGATACGCAGTATTTT | CASSPVGGQTDTQYF
TRBD2 | . | TRBJ2-5 | TRBV27 | TGTGCCAGCAGCCCCGGGGGACTAGCGGGAGGTGTGGAGACCCAGTACTTC | CASSPGGLAGGVETQYF